The 15 T cell receptor beta chains below come from one sample, sequenced in a study of T cells after yellow fever vaccination. A single record per CDR3 protein comes from TCRdb applying MiXCR to the 5' RACE reads. The sample records a few hundred thousand distinct CDR3 sequences, 8% to 9.5% being singletons. The sample here was PBMCs, taken 45 days after the first yellow fever vaccination. These receptors were obtained from a man aged 18 to 29 who received the YFV17D yellow fever vaccine.

V and J are TRBV10-3 and TRBJ2-3, with D possibly called TRBD1 or TRBD2 (6 bases each). This CDR3 has 19 amino acids. Trimming took 9 bases from V and 1 from J, leaving 29 bases between them. The germline V gene encodes CDR1 ENHRY and CDR2 SYGVKD. CDR3: CAMSTTPGAPTKGTDTQYF. Written as DNA, the CDR3 is TGTGCCATGTCCACGACTCCGGGGGCACCAACCAAAGGCACAGATACGCAGTATTTT.

There are a few counts of this clonotype. The V call is TRBV4-1, the J call TRBJ2-1; TRBD2 matches at 9 bases. J gave up 7 bases and V 4 bases, and 11 bases lay outside the gene matches. CDR1 is MGHRA and CDR2 is YSYEKL in the germline V gene. The CDR3 runs to 16 residues. The CDR3 nucleotides are TGCGCCAGCAGCCCGGGGGGGCTAGCGGGGTTAAATGAGCAGTTCTTC. Translating gives CASSPGGLAGLNEQFF.

There are a few counts of this clonotype. CDR3 coding DNA: TGTGCCAGCAGCTTACGGAGGACAGAGACCCAGTACTTC. Translation gives CASSLRRTETQYF. The chain uses TRBV7-2 and TRBJ2-5, with a weak D call TRBD2 (5 bases). In germline, CDR1 is SGHTA, CDR2 FQGNSA. The V end was cut by 2 bases, the J end by 4 bases, with 8 bases between. The CDR3 is made up of 13 amino acids.

This clonotype was picked up a small number of times. This rearrangement joins TRBV7-2 to TRBJ2-7; 8 bases line up with TRBD2. CDR1 and CDR2 from the germline V gene are SGHTA and FQGNSA. The CDR3 is 15 residues long. The V gene end was trimmed by 5 bases and the J gene end by 0 bases; junction bases not matched to a gene: 6. In nucleotides, the CDR3 is TGTGCCAGCAGCCCTACGGGGGGGAACTCCTACGAGCAGTACTTC. Protein product: CASSPTGGNSYEQYF.

This chain uses TRBV11-1 with TRBJ2-1; D gene uncertain. Trimming cost V 4 bases and J 8 bases, with 6 bases left between them. This CDR3 region has 11 residues. Germline CDR1 and CDR2: SGHAT and FQDESV (reference sequence). CDR3 sequence: CASSSVYEQFF. For the CDR3, the DNA is TGTGCCAGCAGCTCTGTGTATGAGCAGTTCTTC.

This clonotype occurred a few times. This chain links TRBV7-9 with TRBJ1-2, with 7 nucleotides matching TRBD1. CDR1 and CDR2 (germline): SEHNR, FQNEAQ (reference sequence). After removal of 0 bases from V and 4 bases from J, the junction contained 5 bases not matched to a gene. The CDR3 length is 15 residues. The CDR3 sequence is CASSLAGAGGYGYTF. In DNA form, the CDR3 reads TGTGCCAGCAGCTTAGCCGGTGCAGGGGGCTATGGCTACACCTTC. Filled out from reference TRBV7-9 and TRBJ1-2, the complete variable domain reads DTGVSQNPRHKITKRGQNVTFRCDPISEHNRLYWYRQTLGQGPEFLTYFQNEAQLEKSRLLSDRFSAERPKGSFSTLEIQRTEQGDSAMYLCASSLAGAGGYGYTFGSGTRLTVV.

This clonotype occurred a few times. In nucleotides, the CDR3 is TGTGCCAGCAGACGGACAGGGGGCTCCTACAATGAGCAGTTCTTC. It encodes CASRRTGGSYNEQFF. The chain has TRBV7-2 and TRBJ2-1; 10 positions agree with TRBD1. Germline V gives CDR1 SGHTA, CDR2 FQGNSA. Trimming took 6 bases from V and 0 from J; bases not matched to a gene: 2. This CDR3 has 15 residues.

This clonotype was picked up a small number of times. This sequence joins TRBV20-1 and TRBJ1-6, with a possible D match to TRBD1 (6 bases). Trimming pared 5 bases from V and 0 bases from J, leaving 11 bases between. The germline gives CDR1 DFQATT, CDR2 SNEGSKA (reference sequence). This CDR3 has 15 amino acids. CDR3 region: CSAPDRNSYNSPLHF. In DNA form, the CDR3 reads TGCAGTGCTCCGGACAGAAACTCCTATAATTCACCCCTCCACTTT.

This clonotype was picked up a small number of times. The genes are TRBV10-3 and TRBJ1-5, with 8 bases identical to TRBD1. V gave up 6 bases and J gave up 6 bases; unmatched junction bases: 7. This CDR3 is built from 14 residues. CDR1 is ENHRY, CDR2 SYGVKD, per germline. Here the CDR3 DNA reads TGTGCCATCAGAGCTACAGGGGGGCGTCAGCCCCAGCATTTT. Its protein product is CAIRATGGRQPQHF.

The V call is TRBV7-9, the J call TRBJ2-7; D unresolved. Germline values: CDR1 SEHNR, CDR2 FQNEAQ (reference sequence). Trimming took off 5 bases at V and 0 bases at J, with 11 bases between the two ends. The CDR3 extends over 14 amino acids. CDR3 protein: CASSPPGGSYEQYV. The CDR3 DNA sequence: TGTGCCAGCAGCCCTCCGGGCGGCTCCTACGAGCAGTACGTC.

This clonotype turned up a few times. V is TRBV3-1 and J is TRBJ1-5, with D unclear. The length of the CDR3 is 12 residues. Germline V CDR1 and CDR2: LGHDT, YNNKEL (reference sequence). V shed 3 bases and J shed 6 bases, with 6 bases lying between them. The CDR3 sequence is CASSQSGQPQHF. The CDR3 nucleotides read TGTGCCAGCAGCCAGAGCGGTCAGCCCCAGCATTTT.

This clonotype was detected many times. J is TRBJ2-5 and V is TRBV5-1; a weak D match, TRBD2 (5 bases). The CDR3 is 11 amino acids. Germline CDR1 reads SGHRS; CDR2 reads YFSETQ. V lost 4 bases and J lost 7, with 8 bases in between. CDR3 DNA sequence: TGCGCCAGCAGCCCGGGATGGACCCAGTACTTC. It specifies CASSPGWTQYF.

V usage is TRBV7-2 and J usage is TRBJ2-1; weak D call: TRBD2 (5 bases). The germline CDR1 and CDR2 sequences are SGHTA and FQGNSA. Trimming took 3 bases from V and 4 from J, leaving 13 bases between them. The length of the CDR3 is 15 residues. CDR3 sequence reads: CASSLGGYRYNEQFF. Here the CDR3 DNA reads TGTGCCAGCAGCTTGGGCGGGTACCGATACAATGAGCAGTTCTTC.

In its sample, this clonotype was seen many times. This chain connects TRBV18 to TRBJ2-5; D ambiguous. The CDR3 has 14 amino acids. Trimming took off 0 bases at V and 2 bases at J, with 7 bases between the two ends. The germline gives CDR1 KGHSH, CDR2 LQKENI. The CDR3 nucleotides read TGTGCCAGCTCACCACCCGGATCACAAGAGACCCAGTACTTC. As protein: CASSPPGSQETQYF.

This clonotype was observed a handful of times. The chain is built from TRBV9 and TRBJ2-7; TRBD1 aligns across 10 bases. Germline V gives CDR1 SGDLS, CDR2 YYNGEE. V dropped 0 bases and J dropped 4; count of bases not matched to a gene: 7. This CDR3 has 16 residues. The CDR3 DNA reads TGTGCCAGCAGCGTAGCATTGGGACAGGGGTGGTACGAGCAGTACTTC. The encoded protein is CASSVALGQGWYEQYF.